The T cell receptor beta chain under discussion was sequenced for a study of cytomegalovirus exposure and HLA in healthy donors. Donors showed nominal health when sampled, although they likely had unrecorded immune exposures. PCR employed 60 Vbeta and 13 Jbeta primers. Data came from immunoSEQ multiplex PCR; TCRdb stores just in-frame clones and leaves some out. The table has around 70,000 clones, approximately 78% seen once. CDR3 length: 16 residues. The receptor's source is a human donor in good health. What was sequenced was PBMCs. V usage is TRBV21-1 and J usage is TRBJ1-4; the DNA was not used to check the table's D call, TRBD1. TRBV21-1 is marked as a pseudogene. The CDR3 here is CASSIIPGQYNEKLFF. Here the CDR3 DNA reads TGTGCCAGCAGCATCATCCCGGGACAGTATAATGAAAAACTGTTTTTT.